The entry that follows covers one TCR beta chain sequence. In the authors' methods: Reference gene primers were amplified, and this amplification served to estimate nucleated cell counts. TCRdb's table, derived via immunoSEQ multiplex PCR, lists solely in-frame clones and lacks some. That table supplies the V and J calls and clone size; D and trimming were determined from the DNA. The table includes roughly 84,000 clones, approximately 81% detected once. The data stem from a study of blood T cell repertoires in COVID-19. Across the whole study: From the United States, Italy and Spain came samples of acute and convalescent COVID-19. The analysed material was cDNA or gDNA that came from T cells, B-cell-depleted T cells, or PBMCs.

The clonotype originates from a woman at least 80 years old with acute or convalescent COVID-19. The material sequenced was peripheral blood.

The DNA for the CDR3 is TGTGCCAGTAGTAGACAGGGGGAAAAACTGTTTTTT. Encoded protein: CASSRQGEKLFF. The chain uses TRBV19 and TRBJ1-4; 8 positions agree with TRBD1. Germline CDR1 and CDR2: LNHDA and SQIVND (reference sequence). Trimming removed 4 bases from V and 8 bases from J; junction bases left unmatched: 0. The CDR3 is made up of 12 amino acids.